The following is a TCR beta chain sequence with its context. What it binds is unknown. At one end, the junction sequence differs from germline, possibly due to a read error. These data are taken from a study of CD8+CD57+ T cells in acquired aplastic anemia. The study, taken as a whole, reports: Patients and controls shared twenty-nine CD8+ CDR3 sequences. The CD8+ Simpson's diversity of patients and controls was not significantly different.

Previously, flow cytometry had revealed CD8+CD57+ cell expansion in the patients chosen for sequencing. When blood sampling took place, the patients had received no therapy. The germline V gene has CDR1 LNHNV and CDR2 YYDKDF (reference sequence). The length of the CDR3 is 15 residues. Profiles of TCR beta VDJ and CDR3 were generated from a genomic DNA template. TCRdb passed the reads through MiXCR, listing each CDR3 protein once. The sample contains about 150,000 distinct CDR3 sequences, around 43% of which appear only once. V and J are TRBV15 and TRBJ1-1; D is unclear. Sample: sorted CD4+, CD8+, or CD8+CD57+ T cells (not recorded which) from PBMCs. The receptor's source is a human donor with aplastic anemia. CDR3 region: CTTSGTDLENTEAFF. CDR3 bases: TGTACCACCAGCGGTACGGATTTAGAGAACACTGAAGCTTTCTTT.